This T cell receptor (beta chain) was observed in a study of cytomegalovirus exposure and HLA in healthy donors. The PCR contained 60 Vbeta and 13 Jbeta primers. The method was immunoSEQ multiplex PCR; TCRdb's version includes in-frame clones alone and lacks a portion of them. The repertoire holds around 140,000 clones, with about four fifths as singletons. Of note for this clone: Within the sample, other DNA sequences also encode this same CDR3.

The CDR3 runs 15 residues. The germline V gene encodes CDR1 KGHSH and CDR2 LQKENI. The trim removed 4 bases at V and 4 bases at J, leaving 4 bases unmatched. This receptor was taken from a man aged 35 to 55 in good health and CMV-seronegative. Sequenced input: PBMCs. The rearrangement joins TRBV18 to TRBJ2-1; 10 nucleotides match TRBD1. The CDR3 DNA follows: TGTGCCAGCTCACTTGGGACAGGGGCTTACAATGAGCAGTTCTTC. This translates into CASSLGTGAYNEQFF.